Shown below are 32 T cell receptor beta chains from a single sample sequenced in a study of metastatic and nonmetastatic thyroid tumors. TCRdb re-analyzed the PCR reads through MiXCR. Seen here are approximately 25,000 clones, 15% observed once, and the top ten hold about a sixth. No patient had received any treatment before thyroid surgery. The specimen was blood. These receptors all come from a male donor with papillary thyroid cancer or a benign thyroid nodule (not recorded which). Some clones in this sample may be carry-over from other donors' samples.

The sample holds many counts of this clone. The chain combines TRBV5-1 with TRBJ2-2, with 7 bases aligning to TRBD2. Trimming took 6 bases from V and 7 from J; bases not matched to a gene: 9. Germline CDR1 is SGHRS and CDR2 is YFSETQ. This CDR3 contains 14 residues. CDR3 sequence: CASKAGVQDGELFF. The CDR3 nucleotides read TGCGCCAGCAAGGCGGGGGTCCAAGACGGGGAGCTGTTTTTT.

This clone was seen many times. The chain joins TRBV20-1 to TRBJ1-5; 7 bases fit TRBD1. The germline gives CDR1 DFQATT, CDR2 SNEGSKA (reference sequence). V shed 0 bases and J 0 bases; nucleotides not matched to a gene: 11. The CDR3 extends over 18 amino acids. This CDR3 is CSARDDRDREYSNQPQHF. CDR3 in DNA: TGCAGTGCTAGAGATGACAGGGACCGCGAGTATAGCAATCAGCCCCAGCATTTT.

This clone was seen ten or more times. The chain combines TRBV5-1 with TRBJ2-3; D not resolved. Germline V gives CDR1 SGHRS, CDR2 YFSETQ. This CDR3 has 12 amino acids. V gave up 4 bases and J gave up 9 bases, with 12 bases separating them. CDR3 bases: TGCGCCAGCAGCACCGGACCAGCCACGCAGTATTTT. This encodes CASSTGPATQYF.

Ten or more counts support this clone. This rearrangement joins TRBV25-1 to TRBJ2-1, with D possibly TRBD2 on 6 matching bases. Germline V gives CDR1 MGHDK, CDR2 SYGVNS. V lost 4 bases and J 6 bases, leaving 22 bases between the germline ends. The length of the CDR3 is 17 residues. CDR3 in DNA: TGTGCCAGCAGTGCTGCAGGCGGGGTCTCTTTTTTCAATGAGCAGTTCTTC. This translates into CASSAAGGVSFFNEQFF.

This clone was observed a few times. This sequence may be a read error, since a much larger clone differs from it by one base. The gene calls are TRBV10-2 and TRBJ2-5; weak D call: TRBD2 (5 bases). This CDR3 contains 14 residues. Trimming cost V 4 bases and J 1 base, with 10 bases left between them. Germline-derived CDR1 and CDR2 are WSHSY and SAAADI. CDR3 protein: CASSGTSCQETQYF. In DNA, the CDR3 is TGCGCCAGCAGTGGGACTTCATGCCAAGAGACCCAGTACTTC.

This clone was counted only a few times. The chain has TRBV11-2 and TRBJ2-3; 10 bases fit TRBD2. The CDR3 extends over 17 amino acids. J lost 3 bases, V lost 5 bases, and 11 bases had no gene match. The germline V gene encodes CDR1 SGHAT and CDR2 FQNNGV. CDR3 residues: CASSPMVFSGGTDTQYF. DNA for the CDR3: TGTGCCAGCAGCCCAATGGTATTTAGCGGGGGGACAGATACGCAGTATTTT.

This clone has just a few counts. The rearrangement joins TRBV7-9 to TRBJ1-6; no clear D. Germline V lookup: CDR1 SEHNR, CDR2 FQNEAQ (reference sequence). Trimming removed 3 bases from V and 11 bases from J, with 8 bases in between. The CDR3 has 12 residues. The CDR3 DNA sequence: TGTGCCAGCAGCTTTACGGTGACACCCCTCCACTTT. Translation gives CASSFTVTPLHF.

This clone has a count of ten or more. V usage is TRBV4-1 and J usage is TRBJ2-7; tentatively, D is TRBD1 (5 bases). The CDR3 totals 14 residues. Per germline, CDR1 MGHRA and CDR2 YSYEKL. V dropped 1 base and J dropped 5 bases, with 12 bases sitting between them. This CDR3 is CASSQVQGRDEQYF. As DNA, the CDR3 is TGCGCCAGCAGCCAAGTTCAGGGTAGGGACGAGCAGTACTTC.

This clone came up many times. The CDR3 DNA reads TGCGCCAGCAGCCCACTAGGAGGGGGGGACCAAGAGACCCAGTACTTC. Translation gives CASSPLGGGDQETQYF. This chain uses TRBV5-1 with TRBJ2-5; perhaps TRBD2 as D (7 bases). V was trimmed by 4 bases and J by 0 bases, leaving 16 bases between them. From germline, CDR1 is SGHRS and CDR2 YFSETQ. The CDR3 has 16 amino acids.

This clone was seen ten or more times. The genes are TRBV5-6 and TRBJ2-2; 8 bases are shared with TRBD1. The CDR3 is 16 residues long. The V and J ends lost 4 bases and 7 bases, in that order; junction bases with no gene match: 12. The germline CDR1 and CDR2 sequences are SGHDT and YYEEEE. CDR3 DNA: TGTGCCAGCAGCGGGGGGACAGGCCAAATAATCGGGGAGCTGTTTTTT. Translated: CASSGGTGQIIGELFF.

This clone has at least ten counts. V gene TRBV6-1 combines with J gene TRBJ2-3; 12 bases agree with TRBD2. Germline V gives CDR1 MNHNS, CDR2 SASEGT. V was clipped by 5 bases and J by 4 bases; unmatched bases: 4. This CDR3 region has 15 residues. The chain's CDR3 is CASSRTSGAPDTQYF. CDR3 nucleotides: TGTGCCAGCAGTCGGACTAGCGGGGCTCCAGATACGCAGTATTTT.

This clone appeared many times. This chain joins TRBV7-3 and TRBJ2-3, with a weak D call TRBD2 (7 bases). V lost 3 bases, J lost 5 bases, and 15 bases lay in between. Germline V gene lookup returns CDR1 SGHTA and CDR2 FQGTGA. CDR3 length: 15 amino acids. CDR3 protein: CASSLGGGGIDTQYF. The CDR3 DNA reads TGTGCCAGCAGCTTGGGGGGCGGGGGAATAGATACGCAGTATTTT.

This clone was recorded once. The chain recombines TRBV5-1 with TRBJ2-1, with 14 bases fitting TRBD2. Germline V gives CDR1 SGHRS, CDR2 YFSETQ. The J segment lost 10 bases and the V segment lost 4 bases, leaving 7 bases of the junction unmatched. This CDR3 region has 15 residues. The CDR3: CASSKGLAGDREQFF. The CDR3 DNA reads TGCGCCAGCAGCAAGGGACTAGCGGGAGATCGGGAGCAGTTCTTC.

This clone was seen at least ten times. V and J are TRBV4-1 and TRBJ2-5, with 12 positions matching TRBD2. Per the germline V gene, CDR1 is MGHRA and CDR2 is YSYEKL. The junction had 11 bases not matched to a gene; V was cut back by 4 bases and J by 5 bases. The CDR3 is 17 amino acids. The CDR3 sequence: CASSLGLAGPRRETQYF. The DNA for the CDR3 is TGCGCCAGCAGCCTCGGACTAGCGGGGCCTAGGAGGGAGACCCAGTACTTC.

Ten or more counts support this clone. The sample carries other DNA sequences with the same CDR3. The CDR3 nucleotides are TGCGCCAGCAGCCAGGCGGGAAGGACGGCCCAAGAGACCCAGTACTTC. Protein: CASSQAGRTAQETQYF. This chain joins TRBV4-1 and TRBJ2-5, with D perhaps TRBD2 (6 bases). Germline V gene lookup returns CDR1 MGHRA and CDR2 YSYEKL. Trimming cost V 3 bases and J 1 base, with 15 bases left between them. This CDR3 is 16 amino acids long.

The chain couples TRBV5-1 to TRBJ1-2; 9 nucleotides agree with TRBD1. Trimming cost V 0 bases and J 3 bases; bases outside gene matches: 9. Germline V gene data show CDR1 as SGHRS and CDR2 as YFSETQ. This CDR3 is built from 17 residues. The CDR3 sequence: CASSLDGTGIEHYGYTF. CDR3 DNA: TGCGCCAGCAGCTTGGATGGGACAGGGATTGAGCACTATGGCTACACCTTC.

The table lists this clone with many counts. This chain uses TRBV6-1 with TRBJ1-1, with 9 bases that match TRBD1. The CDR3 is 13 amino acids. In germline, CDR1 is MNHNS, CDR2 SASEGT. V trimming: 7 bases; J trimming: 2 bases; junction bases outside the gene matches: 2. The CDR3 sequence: CASKGQGNTEAFF. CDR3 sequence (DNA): TGTGCCAGCAAGGGACAGGGAAACACTGAAGCTTTCTTT.

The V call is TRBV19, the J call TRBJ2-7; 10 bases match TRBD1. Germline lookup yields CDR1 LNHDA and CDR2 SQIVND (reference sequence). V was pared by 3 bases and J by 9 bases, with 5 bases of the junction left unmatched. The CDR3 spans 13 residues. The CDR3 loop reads CASSMTGTGAQYF. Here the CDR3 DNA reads TGTGCCAGTAGTATGACCGGGACAGGGGCGCAGTACTTC.

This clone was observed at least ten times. CDR3: CASSLVDNSPLHF. DNA for the CDR3: TGTGCCAGCAGCTTAGTAGACAATTCACCCCTCCACTTT. The chain recombines TRBV7-2 with TRBJ1-6; no definite D call. CDR3 length equals 13 residues. Germline CDR1 reads SGHTA; CDR2 reads FQGNSA. The V gene lost 1 base and the J gene lost 7 bases, with 5 bases spanning the gap.

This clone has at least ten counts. CDR3 in amino acids: CASSEARGFGVTDTQYF. CDR3 nucleotides: TGTGCCAGCAGCGAGGCCAGGGGGTTCGGGGTAACAGATACGCAGTATTTT. The J gene is TRBJ2-3, the V gene TRBV6-1, with 7 bases lining up with TRBD1. Germline V gene data show CDR1 as MNHNS and CDR2 as SASEGT. V shed 6 bases and J 3 bases; nucleotides not matched to a gene: 15. This CDR3 comprises 17 residues.

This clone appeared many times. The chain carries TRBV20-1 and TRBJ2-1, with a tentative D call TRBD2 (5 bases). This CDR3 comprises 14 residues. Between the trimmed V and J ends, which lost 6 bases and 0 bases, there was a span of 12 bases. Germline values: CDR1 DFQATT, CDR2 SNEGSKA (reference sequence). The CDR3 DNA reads TGCAGTGCGACCACGGGAATCTCCTACAATGAGCAGTTCTTC. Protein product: CSATTGISYNEQFF.

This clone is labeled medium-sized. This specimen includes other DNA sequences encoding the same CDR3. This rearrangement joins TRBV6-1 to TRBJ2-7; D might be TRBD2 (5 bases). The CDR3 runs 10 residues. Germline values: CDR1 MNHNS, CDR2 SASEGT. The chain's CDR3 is CADFGPKQYF. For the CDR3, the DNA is TGTGCGGACTTCGGACCTAAGCAGTACTTC.

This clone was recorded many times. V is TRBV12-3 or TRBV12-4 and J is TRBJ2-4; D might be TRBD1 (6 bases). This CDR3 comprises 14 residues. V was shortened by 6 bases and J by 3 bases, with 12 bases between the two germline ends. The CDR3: CASRAAGDKNIQYF. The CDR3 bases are TGTGCCAGCAGGGCGGCAGGGGACAAAAACATTCAGTACTTC.

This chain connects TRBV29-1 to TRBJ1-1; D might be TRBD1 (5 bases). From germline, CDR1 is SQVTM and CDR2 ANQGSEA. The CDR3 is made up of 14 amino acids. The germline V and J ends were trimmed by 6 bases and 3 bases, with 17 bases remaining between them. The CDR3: CSVLRTWGDTEAFF. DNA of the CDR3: TGCAGCGTACTAAGGACATGGGGAGACACTGAAGCTTTCTTT.

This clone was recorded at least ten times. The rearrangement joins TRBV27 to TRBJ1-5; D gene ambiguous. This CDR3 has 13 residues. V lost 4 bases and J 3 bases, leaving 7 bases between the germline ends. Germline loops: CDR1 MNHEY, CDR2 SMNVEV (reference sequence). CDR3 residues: CASSWIPNQPQHF. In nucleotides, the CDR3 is TGTGCCAGCAGTTGGATTCCCAATCAGCCCCAGCATTTT.

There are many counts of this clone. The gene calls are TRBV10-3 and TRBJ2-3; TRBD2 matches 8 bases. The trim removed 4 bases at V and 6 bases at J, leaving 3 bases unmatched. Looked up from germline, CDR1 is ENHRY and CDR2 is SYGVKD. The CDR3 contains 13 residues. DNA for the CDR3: TGTGCCATCAGTGCGGGGGGGACCGATACGCAGTATTTT. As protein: CAISAGGTDTQYF.

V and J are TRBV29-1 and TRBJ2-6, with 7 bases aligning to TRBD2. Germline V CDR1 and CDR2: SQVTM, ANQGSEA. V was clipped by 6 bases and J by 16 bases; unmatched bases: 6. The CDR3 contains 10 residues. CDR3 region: CSVDGGTLTF. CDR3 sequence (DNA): TGCAGCGTGGACGGGGGGACTCTGACTTTC. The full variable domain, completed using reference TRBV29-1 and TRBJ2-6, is SAVISQKPSRDICQRGTSLTIQCQVDSQVTMMFWYRQQPGQSLTLIATANQGSEATYESGFVIDKFPISRPNLTFSTLTVSNMSPEDSSIYLCSVDGGTLTFGAGSRLTVL.

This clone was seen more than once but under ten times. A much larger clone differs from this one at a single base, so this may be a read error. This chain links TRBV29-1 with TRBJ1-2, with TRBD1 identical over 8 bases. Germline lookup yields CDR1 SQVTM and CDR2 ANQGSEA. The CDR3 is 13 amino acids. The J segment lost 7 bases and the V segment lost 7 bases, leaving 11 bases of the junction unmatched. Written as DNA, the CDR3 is TGCAGCGCCCTGGGACAGGTCCTCTGTGGCTACACCTTC. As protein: CSALGQVLCGYTF.

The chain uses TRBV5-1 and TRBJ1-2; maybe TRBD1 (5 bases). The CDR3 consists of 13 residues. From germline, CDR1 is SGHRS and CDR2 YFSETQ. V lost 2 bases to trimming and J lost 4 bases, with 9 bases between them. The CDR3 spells CASSFGQGYGYTF. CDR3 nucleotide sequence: TGCGCCAGCAGCTTCGGGCAGGGCTATGGCTACACCTTC.

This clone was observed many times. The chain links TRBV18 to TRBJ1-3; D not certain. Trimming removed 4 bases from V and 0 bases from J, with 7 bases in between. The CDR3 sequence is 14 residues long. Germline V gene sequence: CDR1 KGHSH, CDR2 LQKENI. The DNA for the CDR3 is TGTGCCAGCTCACTGTCCTCCTCTGGAAACACCATATATTTT. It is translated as CASSLSSSGNTIYF.

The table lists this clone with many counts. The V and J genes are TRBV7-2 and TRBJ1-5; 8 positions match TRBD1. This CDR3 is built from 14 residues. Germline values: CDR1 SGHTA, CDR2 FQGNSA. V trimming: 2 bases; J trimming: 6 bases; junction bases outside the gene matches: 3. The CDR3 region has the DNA TGTGCCAGCAGCTTAAAGCAGGGGGCTCAGCCCCAGCATTTT. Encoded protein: CASSLKQGAQPQHF.

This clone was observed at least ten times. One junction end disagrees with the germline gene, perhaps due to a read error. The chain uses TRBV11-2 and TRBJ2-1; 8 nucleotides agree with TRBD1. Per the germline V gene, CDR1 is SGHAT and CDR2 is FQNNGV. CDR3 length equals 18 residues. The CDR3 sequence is CASSLSSGTGKKHNGQFF. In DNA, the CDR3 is TGTGCCAGCAGCTTATCCTCCGGGACAGGAAAGAAACACAATGGGCAGTTCTTC.